Here is one T cell receptor beta chain with its context. Its antigen is not known. This sample was taken from a study of cytotoxic CD8 clonotypes in ibrutinib-treated CLL. The overall study: Outcomes included some 25 partial and 2 complete responses; after median roughly 69 months, approximately 14 stayed remitted and approximately 12 progressed. On average, approximately 95,000 productive rearrangements and under 300,000 productive templates per sample. Findings and caveats of the study: Researchers report that baseline clonality outpaced age-matched healthy donors and tracked circulating CD8+ T-cell counts.

Germline values: CDR1 SGHTA, CDR2 FQGNSA. Deletions cut 1 base from V and 2 bases from J, with 12 bases between. The CDR3 covers 15 residues. Depth targeted 1 in 200,000 to 1 in 1 million T cells, averaging approximately 9.3x coverage per clonotype. TCRdb keeps only in-frame clones here, not all; method: immunoSEQ multiplex PCR. Here the sample spans about 130,000 clones, 75% to 85% being singletons. Specimen: PBMCs, collected after 12 months of ibrutinib treatment. The chain joins TRBV7-2 to TRBJ2-7, with D possibly being TRBD2 (6 bases). The origin of this receptor is a human donor with chronic lymphocytic leukemia. As DNA, the CDR3 is TGTGCCAGCAGCTTAGAACTAGCACCTGCCTACGAGCAGTACTTC. Translation: CASSLELAPAYEQYF.